This T cell receptor (beta chain) derives from a study of blood T cell repertoires in COVID-19. Sequenced by immunoSEQ multiplex PCR; TCRdb stores in-frame clones only, minus some. The table lists under 300,000 clones, about 80% of them singletons. The germline V gene encodes CDR1 SSHAT and CDR2 FNYEAQ (reference sequence). The CDR3 spans 13 residues. Of note for this clone: One end of the junction varies from germline; a read error may be responsible.

The rearrangement links TRBV7-7 to TRBJ2-1; 9 bases align to TRBD1. This TCR was recovered from a man aged 45-65 years who had recovered from COVID-19. Sequencing was done on a sample of PBMCs or T cells enriched from blood (not recorded which). CDR3 DNA sequence: TGTGCTAGCAGCAGGGACAGGGCGAATGAGCAGTTCTTC. This translates into CASSRDRANEQFF.